These 2 T cell receptor beta chains originate from one sample sequenced in a study of control samples from healthy donors and cancer patients. Using immunoSEQ multiplex PCR, the repertoire was profiled, and TCRdb retains in-frame clones only, with some absent. This table holds some 120,000 clones, over 85% found once. The sample taken for sequencing was blood. These TCRs come from a man aged 30-40 years in good health.

This clone was recorded once. V is TRBV9 and J is TRBJ1-4; D gene ambiguous. Germline CDR1 is SGDLS and CDR2 is YYNGEE. This CDR3 spans 14 amino acids. The V end lost 0 bases, the J end lost 7 bases, and 10 bases lay between the germline ends. CDR3 loop: CASSVGAQSEKLFF. The CDR3 coding sequence is TGTGCCAGCAGCGTAGGGGCGCAGAGTGAAAAACTGTTTTTT.

This clone was counted between two and nine times. The gene calls are TRBV18 and TRBJ1-6; 9 positions agree with TRBD1. The V gene end was trimmed by 3 bases and the J gene end by 9 bases; junction bases not matched to a gene: 0. Germline V gene data show CDR1 as KGHSH and CDR2 as LQKENI. CDR3 length: 13 amino acids. CDR3 sequence reads: CASSPGQGSPLHF. In nucleotides, the CDR3 is TGTGCCAGCTCACCGGGACAGGGTTCACCCCTCCACTTT.